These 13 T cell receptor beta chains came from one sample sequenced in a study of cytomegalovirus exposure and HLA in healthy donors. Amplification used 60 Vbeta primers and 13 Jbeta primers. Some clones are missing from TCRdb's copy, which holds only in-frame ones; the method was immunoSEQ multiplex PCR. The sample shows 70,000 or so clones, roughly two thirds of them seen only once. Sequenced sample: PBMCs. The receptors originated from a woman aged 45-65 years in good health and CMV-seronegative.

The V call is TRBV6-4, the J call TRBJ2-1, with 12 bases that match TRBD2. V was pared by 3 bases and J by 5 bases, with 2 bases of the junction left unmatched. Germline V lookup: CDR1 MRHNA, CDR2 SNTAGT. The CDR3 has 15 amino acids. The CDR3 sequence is CASSELAGGNNEQFF. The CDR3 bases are TGTGCCAGCAGTGAACTAGCGGGAGGTAACAATGAGCAGTTCTTC.

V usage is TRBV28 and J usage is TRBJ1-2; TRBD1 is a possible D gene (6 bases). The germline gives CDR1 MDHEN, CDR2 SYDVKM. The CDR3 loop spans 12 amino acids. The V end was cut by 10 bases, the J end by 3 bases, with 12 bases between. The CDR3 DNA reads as TGTGCCACCTCGGACAGATACTATGGCTACACCTTC. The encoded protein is CATSDRYYGYTF.

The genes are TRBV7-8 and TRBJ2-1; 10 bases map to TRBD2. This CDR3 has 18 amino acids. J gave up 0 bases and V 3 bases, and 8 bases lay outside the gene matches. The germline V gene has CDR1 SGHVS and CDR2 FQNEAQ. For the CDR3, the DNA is TGTGCCAGCAGCTTCTGGCTAGCGGGAGTAAGCTCCTACAATGAGCAGTTCTTC. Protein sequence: CASSFWLAGVSSYNEQFF.

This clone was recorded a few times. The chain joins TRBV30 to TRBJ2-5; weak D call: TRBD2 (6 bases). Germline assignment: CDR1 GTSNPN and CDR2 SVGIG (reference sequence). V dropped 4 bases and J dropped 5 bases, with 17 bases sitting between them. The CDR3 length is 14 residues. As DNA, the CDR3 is TGTGCCTGGACAGAATGGGCGGGGACGGAGACCCAGTACTTC. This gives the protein CAWTEWAGTETQYF.

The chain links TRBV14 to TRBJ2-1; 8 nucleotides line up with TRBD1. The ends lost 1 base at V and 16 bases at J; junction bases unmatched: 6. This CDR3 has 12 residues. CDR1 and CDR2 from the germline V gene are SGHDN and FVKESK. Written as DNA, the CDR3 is TGTGCCAGCAGCCAAGCTAAAGGGACAGGCTTCTTC. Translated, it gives CASSQAKGTGFF. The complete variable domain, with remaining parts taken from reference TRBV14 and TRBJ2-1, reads EAGVTQFPSHSVIEKGQTVTLRCDPISGHDNLYWYRRVMGKEIKFLLHFVKESKQDESGMPNNRFLAERTGGTYSTLKVQPAELEDSGVYFCASSQAKGTGFFGPGTRLTVL.

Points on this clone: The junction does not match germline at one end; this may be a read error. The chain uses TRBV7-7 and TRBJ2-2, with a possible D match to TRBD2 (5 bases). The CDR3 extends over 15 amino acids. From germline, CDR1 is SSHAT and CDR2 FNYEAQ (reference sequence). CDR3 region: CASSPRTGNTGELFF. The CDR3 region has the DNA TGTGCTAGCAGCCCCCGGACGGGAAACACCGGGGAGCTGTTTTTT.

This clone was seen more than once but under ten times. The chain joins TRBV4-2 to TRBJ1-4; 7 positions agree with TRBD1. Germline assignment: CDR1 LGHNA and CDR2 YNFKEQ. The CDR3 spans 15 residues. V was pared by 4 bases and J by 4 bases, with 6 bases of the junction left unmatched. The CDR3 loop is CASSRRDRDNEKLFF. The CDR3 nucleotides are TGTGCCAGCAGCCGACGGGACAGAGATAATGAAAAACTGTTTTTT.

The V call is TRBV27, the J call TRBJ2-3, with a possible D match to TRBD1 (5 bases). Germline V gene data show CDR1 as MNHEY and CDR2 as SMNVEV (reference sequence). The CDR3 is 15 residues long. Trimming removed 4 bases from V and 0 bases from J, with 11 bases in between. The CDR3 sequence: CASSSWTTSTDTQYF. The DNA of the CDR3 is TGTGCCAGCAGTTCTTGGACAACAAGCACAGATACGCAGTATTTT.

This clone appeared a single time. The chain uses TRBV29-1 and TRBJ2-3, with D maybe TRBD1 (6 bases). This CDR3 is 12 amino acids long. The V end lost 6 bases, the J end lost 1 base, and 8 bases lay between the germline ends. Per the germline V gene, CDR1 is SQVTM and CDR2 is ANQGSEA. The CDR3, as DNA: TGCAGCGTGAGACAGGGCACAGATACGCAGTATTTT. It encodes CSVRQGTDTQYF.

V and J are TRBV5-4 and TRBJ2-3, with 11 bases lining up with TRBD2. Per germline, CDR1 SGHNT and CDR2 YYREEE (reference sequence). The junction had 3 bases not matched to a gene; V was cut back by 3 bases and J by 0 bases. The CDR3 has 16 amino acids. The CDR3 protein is CASSSRTSGSTDTQYF. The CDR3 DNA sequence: TGTGCCAGCAGCTCTAGGACTAGCGGGAGCACAGATACGCAGTATTTT.

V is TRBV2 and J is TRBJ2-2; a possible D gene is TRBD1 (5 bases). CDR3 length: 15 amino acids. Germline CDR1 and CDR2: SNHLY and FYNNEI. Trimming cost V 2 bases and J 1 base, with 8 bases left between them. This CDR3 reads CASSEQGRNTGELFF. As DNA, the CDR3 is TGTGCCAGCAGTGAACAGGGAAGGAACACCGGGGAGCTGTTTTTT.

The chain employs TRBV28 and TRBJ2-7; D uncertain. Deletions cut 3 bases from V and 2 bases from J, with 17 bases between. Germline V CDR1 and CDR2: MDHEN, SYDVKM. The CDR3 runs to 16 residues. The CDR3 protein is CASSFSMRGRTYEQYF. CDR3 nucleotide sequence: TGTGCCAGCAGTTTTAGTATGCGTGGGCGTACCTACGAGCAGTACTTC.

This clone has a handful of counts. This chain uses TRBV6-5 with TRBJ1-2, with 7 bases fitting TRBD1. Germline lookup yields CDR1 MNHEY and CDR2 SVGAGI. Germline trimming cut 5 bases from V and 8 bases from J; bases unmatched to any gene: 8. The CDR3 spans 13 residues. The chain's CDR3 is CASSHRQGQGYTF. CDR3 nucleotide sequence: TGTGCCAGCAGTCATAGACAGGGTCAGGGCTACACCTTC.